The present T cell receptor beta chain was sequenced within a study of T cells in Graves' hyperthyroidism and ophthalmopathy. Study-wide points: Model predictions of ophthalmopathy came a median approximately 6.2 months before onset.

For this clonotype: Its antigen remains unknown.

Researchers amplified the TCR beta CDR3 regions from RNA transcripts. The HTBI set primed first-round TCR CDR3 RT-PCR. TCRdb independently ran MiXCR on the multiplex PCR reads; one entry per CDR3 protein. This table has 650,000 to 800,000 distinct CDR3 sequences, just under 45% appearing once. This CDR3 region has 15 residues. The junction had 15 bases not matched to a gene; V was cut back by 10 bases and J by 7 bases. Uncontrolled infection, other autoimmune disease, pregnancy or lactation led to exclusion. Diagnoses were established using clinical symptoms, serum thyroxine and TRAb, thyroid ultrasound and orbital computed tomography.

Sequences were obtained from peripheral blood or thyroid tissue (not recorded which). The receptor's source is an adult man with Graves' disease, either hyperthyroidism or ophthalmopathy (not recorded which). The V gene is TRBV12-3 or TRBV12-4, the J gene TRBJ1-4; 7 bases are a match to TRBD1. The DNA for the CDR3 is TGTGCCATCAGCCCATTCACAGGGGACCCTGAAAAACTGTTTTTT. As protein: CAISPFTGDPEKLFF.